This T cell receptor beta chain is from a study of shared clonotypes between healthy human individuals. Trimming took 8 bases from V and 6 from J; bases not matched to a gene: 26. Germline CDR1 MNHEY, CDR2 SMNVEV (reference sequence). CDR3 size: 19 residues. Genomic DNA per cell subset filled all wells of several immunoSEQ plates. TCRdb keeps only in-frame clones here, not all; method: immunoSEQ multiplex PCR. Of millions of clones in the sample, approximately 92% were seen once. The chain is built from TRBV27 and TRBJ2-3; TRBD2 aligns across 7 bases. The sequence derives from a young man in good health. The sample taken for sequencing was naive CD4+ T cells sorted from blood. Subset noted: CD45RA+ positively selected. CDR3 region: CASGRLGRQKRDFVDTQYF. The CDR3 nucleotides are TGTGCCAGCGGCCGCCTCGGTCGCCAGAAGCGGGACTTTGTGGATACGCAGTATTTT.